The TCR beta chain under discussion was sequenced for a study of cytomegalovirus exposure and HLA in healthy donors. This PCR relied on a set of 60 Vbeta primers and 13 Jbeta primers. Profiling relied on immunoSEQ multiplex PCR, and the TCRdb table lists in-frame clones only, not all of them. The data hold about 150,000 clones, with about three quarters observed a single time. With respect to this clone: Antigen: not known.

V gave up 4 bases and J gave up 4 bases; unmatched junction bases: 4. CDR3 length equals 15 residues. Per the germline V gene, CDR1 is MNHNS and CDR2 is SASEGT. Findings and caveats of the study: Based on reports, TCR beta sequences accurately predicted HLA-A and HLA-B alleles for most subjects. Productive rates of about 87% or about 30% were seen for most TCR beta V segments in an earlier analysis.

Sequencing was performed on PBMCs. The receptor comes from a woman younger than 45 in good health and CMV-seronegative. The rearrangement links TRBV6-1 to TRBJ2-3, with 11 bases identical to TRBD2. CDR3 in amino acids: CASSGISGGADTQYF. The CDR3 DNA follows: TGTGCCAGCAGTGGGATTAGCGGGGGGGCAGATACGCAGTATTTT.